This TCR beta chain was observed in a study of blood T cell repertoires in COVID-19. Produced via immunoSEQ multiplex PCR; TCRdb's table is partial and in-frame only. The sample comprises approximately 300,000 clones, more than 75% of which are singletons, and roughly 1.6% rests with the top ten. The germline V gene encodes CDR1 MDHEN and CDR2 SYDVKM. V was pared by 6 bases and J by 1 base, with 9 bases of the junction left unmatched. CDR3 length: 17 amino acids. The chain recombines TRBV28 with TRBJ2-1; 10 nucleotides match TRBD1. Sequencing was done on a sample of peripheral blood. The sequence came from a woman aged 50 to 65 with acute or convalescent COVID-19. The CDR3 DNA sequence: TGTGCCAGCAGAACACTGACAGGGGGCTCTTCCTACAATGAGCAGTTCTTC. It translates to CASRTLTGGSSYNEQFF.